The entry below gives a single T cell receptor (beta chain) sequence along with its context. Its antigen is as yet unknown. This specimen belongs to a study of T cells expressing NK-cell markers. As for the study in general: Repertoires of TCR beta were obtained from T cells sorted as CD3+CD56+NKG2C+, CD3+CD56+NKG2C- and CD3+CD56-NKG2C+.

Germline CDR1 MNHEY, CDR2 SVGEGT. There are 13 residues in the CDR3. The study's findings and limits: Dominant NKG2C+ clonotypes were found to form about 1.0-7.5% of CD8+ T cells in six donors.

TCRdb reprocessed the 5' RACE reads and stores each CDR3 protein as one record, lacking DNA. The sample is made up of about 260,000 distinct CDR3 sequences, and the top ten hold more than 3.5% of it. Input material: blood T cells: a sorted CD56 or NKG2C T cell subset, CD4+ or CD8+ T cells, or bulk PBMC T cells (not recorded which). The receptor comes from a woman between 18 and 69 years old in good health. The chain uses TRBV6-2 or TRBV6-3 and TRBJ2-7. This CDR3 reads CASSYDRTYEQYF.